These T cell receptor beta chains were read from a single sample in a study of control samples from healthy donors and cancer patients. TCRdb's table, derived via immunoSEQ multiplex PCR, lists solely in-frame clones and lacks some. This sample carries some 130,000 clones, about 94% of them seen once, and the ten largest clones take 3.6%. The specimen sequenced was blood. The source of these receptors is a man aged 30-40 years in good health. Each CDR3 is given with its conserved first and last residue. The D gene is left open where the match is weak. Size tells how often a clone was seen (once, few, many) or the class of an expanded clone, and some rows leave it out.

>TRBV7-9|TRBJ2-7|NA|NA
TGTGCCAGCAGCTTAGTGGGGACGGGTGAGCAGTACTTC
CASSLVGTGEQYF
>TRBV5-4|TRBJ2-7|NA|NA
TGTGCCAGCAGCTTTTTCGGACTCAGCCACGAGCAGTACTTC
CASSFFGLSHEQYF
>TRBV7-6|TRBJ2-7|NA|NA
TGTGCCAGCAGCGCAGGGCACCTCACCTACGAGCAGTACTTC
CASSAGHLTYEQYF
>TRBV7-6|TRBJ1-3|NA|NA
TGTGCCAGCAGCTCCGGGGTGTCGAATGGAAACACCATATATTTT
CASSSGVSNGNTIYF
>TRBV6-2/TRBV6-3|TRBJ2-3|NA|NA
TGTGCCAGCAGTTACAACACAGATACGCAGTATTTT
CASSYNTDTQYF
>TRBV5-1|TRBJ1-1|TRBD1|NA
TGCGCCAGCAGCTCAGGGGGAACTGAAGCTTTCTTT
CASSSGGTEAFF
>TRBV14|TRBJ1-1|NA|NA
TGTGCCAGCAGCCGTGGGACACACAACACTGAAGCTTTCTTT
CASSRGTHNTEAFF
>TRBV6-5|TRBJ2-5|NA|NA
TGTGCCAGCAGTACAGGGACCCAGACCCAGTACTTC
CASSTGTQTQYF
>TRBV5-1|TRBJ1-4|NA|NA
TGCGCCAGCAGCGCCCTAACAACTAATGAAAAACTGTTTTTT
CASSALTTNEKLFF
>TRBV4-2|TRBJ1-5|TRBD1|NA
TGTGCCAGCAGCCAAGCGGGACAGGGGGGCAATCAGCCCCAGCATTTT
CASSQAGQGGNQPQHF
>TRBV10-3|TRBJ1-1|NA|NA
TGTGCCATCAGTGAGTCTATAGTAAAGGAAGCTTTCTTT
CAISESIVKEAFF
>TRBV7-6|TRBJ1-3|NA|NA
TGTGCCAGCAGCTTAGCGGGGATCTCTGGAAACACCATATATTTT
CASSLAGISGNTIYF
>TRBV29-1|TRBJ2-7|NA|NA
TGCAGCGCCAAAGACACGTCCTACGAGCAGTACTTC
CSAKDTSYEQYF
>TRBV27|TRBJ1-2|NA|NA
TGTGCCAGCAGCTCCCGGGACCACGGGTTAGGGGGCTACACCTTC
CASSSRDHGLGGYTF
>TRBV5-8|TRBJ2-7|NA|NA
TGTGCCAGCAGCCCCCACACCGAACAGTACTTC
CASSPHTEQYF
>TRBV5-6|TRBJ1-6|NA|NA
TGTGCCAGCAGCGTATGGGGGGGCCAGGCTAATTCACCCCTCCACTTT
CASSVWGGQANSPLHF
>TRBV5-4|TRBJ2-3|NA|NA
TGTGCCAGCAGCCCCGGGACCGTGGTGTATTTT
CASSPGTVVYF
>TRBV6-2/TRBV6-3|TRBJ1-3|NA|NA
TGTGCCAGCAGTTTGCGGGGCGCTTCTGGAAACACCATATATTTT
CASSLRGASGNTIYF
>TRBV7-2|TRBJ2-2|NA|NA
TGTGCCAGCAGCTTACCCCGGACCGGGGAGCTGTTTTTT
CASSLPRTGELFF
>TRBV2|TRBJ2-1|NA|NA
TGTGCCAGCAGGGAGGACAGAAACGGAGCCAATGAGCAGTTCTTC
CASREDRNGANEQFF
>TRBV5-1|TRBJ1-1|NA|once
TGCGCCAGCAGCTTGTCCGGGTACACTGAAGCTTTCTTT
CASSLSGYTEAFF
>TRBV12-3/TRBV12-4|TRBJ2-5|NA|NA
TGTGCCAGCAGTTCCGATCCGTGGGAGACCCAGTACTTC
CASSSDPWETQYF
>TRBV3-1/TRBV3-2|TRBJ1-1|NA|NA
TGTGCCAGCAGCAATCGACAGATTCAGAACACTGAAGCTTTCTTT
CASSNRQIQNTEAFF
>TRBV20-1|TRBJ1-1|NA|once
TGCAGTGCTAATGAACGAGAGATCACTGAAGCTTTCTTT
CSANEREITEAFF
>TRBV4-2|TRBJ1-5|TRBD1|NA
TGTGCCAGCAGCCCCCAGGACAGGTTGGGTCAGCCCCAGCATTTT
CASSPQDRLGQPQHF
>TRBV7-3|TRBJ2-2|NA|once
TGTGCCAGCCGGGCAGCCTCGAACACCGGGGAGCTGTTTTTT
CASRAASNTGELFF
>TRBV19|TRBJ2-7|TRBD1|NA
TGTGCCAGTAGCGGGAACAGGGGCCAAACCTACGAGCAGTACTTC
CASSGNRGQTYEQYF
>TRBV2|TRBJ2-3|NA|NA
TGTGCCAGCAGCTACCCTGGGGAGGATACGCAGTATTTT
CASSYPGEDTQYF
>TRBV3-1/TRBV3-2|TRBJ1-2|NA|NA
TGTGCCAGCAGCCAAGATAATGGCTACACCTTC
CASSQDNGYTF
>TRBV4-3|TRBJ2-3|NA|NA
TGCGCCAGCAGCCAAGGCATCACAGATACGCAGTATTTT
CASSQGITDTQYF
>TRBV12-3/TRBV12-4|TRBJ1-2|TRBD1|once
TGTGCCAGCTTTTCGTATAACAGGGGCGGCTACACCTTC
CASFSYNRGGYTF